A single TCR beta chain is shown here with its context. Only a few counts were recorded for this clone. The target of this receptor is not known. No base-level quality is on record; no much larger clone is a single base apart. Each collaborating institution followed its own protocols to collect whole blood in K2EDTA tubes. Collaborator samples were shipped for TCRbeta analysis as frozen whole blood, isolated PBMCs, or DNA extracted from either sample type. This entry comes from a study of blood T cell repertoires in COVID-19 (TCRdb year 2020). General notes on the study: Samples from collaborators originated in the United States, Italy and Spain and spanned both the acute and convalescent phases of COVID-19. The samples were drawn from the first 160 participants of the ongoing ImmuneRACE study and from 950 to 1,500 subjects provided by 6 global collaborators. The dataset comprised deeply sampled blood TCRbeta repertoires from subjects exposed to, actively infected with, or recovered from COVID-19. HLA class I and class II types, where available, came from metadata supplied by the sample provider rather than from assay-based typing. Sample metadata almost always included a de-identified subject ID, COVID-19 status, age in years and sex. The repertoires were released in a freely available public database meant as a resource for research on the immune response to SARS-CoV-2. The prospective study material was composed of cDNA or gDNA derived from T cells, B-cell-depleted T cells, or PBMCs. Study-wide findings and limitations: How much clinical and demographic metadata was included differed by source and by participant, and the metadata was provided uncurated.

Counted from cysteine to phenylalanine, this CDR3 has 15 amino acids. Here the CDR3 DNA is all that survives: 45 bases in frame from base 1. The germline V gene specifies SGHRS as CDR1 and YFSETQ as CDR2. V is cut back by 3 bases and J by 5 bases, with 4 bases in the junction unmatched. TCRbeta CDR3 regions were amplified from genomic DNA using the immunoSEQ Assay, a bias-controlled multiplex PCR. The published analysis was carried out like this. The number of nucleated cells in each sample was estimated by amplification of reference gene primers within the assay. Sequence reads were collapsed and filtered to measure the absolute abundance of every unique TCRbeta CDR3 rearrangement. For each sample, productive Simpson clonality was calculated as the square root of Simpson's diversity index across productive rearrangements. The source is immuneACCESS, and TCRdb retained only in-frame sequences with V and J called. Part of the clones is not carried over; for the studies checked, unresolved V genes explain less than half of this, and the remainder is unexplained. V and J calls and clone size are as listed in that table; D and trimming were resolved from the DNA. The sample data list roughly 70,000 clones, and more than 90% of these were observed just once. 1.4% to 1.5% of the sample lies in the top ten.

This receptor was taken from a man aged 50 to 60 with acute or convalescent COVID-19. Input material: peripheral blood. Recombination joined TRBV5-1 with TRBJ1-6, and 8 junctional nucleotides match TRBD1. Read as DNA, the sequence is TGCGCCAGCAGCTCGACAGGGGTGAATAATTCACCCCTCCACTTT. It translates to CASSSTGVNNSPLHF.